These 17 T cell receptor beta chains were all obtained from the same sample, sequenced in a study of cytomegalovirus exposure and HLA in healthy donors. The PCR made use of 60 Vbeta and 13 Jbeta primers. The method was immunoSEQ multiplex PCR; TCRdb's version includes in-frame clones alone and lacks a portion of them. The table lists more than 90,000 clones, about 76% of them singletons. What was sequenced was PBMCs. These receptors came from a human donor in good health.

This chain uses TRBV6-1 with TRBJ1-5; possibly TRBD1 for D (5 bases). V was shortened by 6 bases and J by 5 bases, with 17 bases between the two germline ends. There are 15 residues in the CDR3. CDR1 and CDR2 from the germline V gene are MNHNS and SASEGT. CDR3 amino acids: CASSEQRGGYQPQHF. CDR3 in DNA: TGTGCCAGCAGCGAGCAGCGGGGGGGATATCAGCCCCAGCATTTT.

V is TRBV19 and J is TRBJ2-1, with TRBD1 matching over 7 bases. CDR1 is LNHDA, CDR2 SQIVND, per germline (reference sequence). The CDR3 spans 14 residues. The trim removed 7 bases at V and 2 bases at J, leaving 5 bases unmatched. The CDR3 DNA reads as TGTGCCAGTACCGGGACAGACACCTACAATGAGCAGTTCTTC. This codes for CASTGTDTYNEQFF.

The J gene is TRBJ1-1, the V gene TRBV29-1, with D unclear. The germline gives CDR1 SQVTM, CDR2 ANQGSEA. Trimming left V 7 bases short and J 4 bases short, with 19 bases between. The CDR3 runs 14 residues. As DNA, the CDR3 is TGCAGCGCTTTTGGGAGTAGGAGTAGCACTGAAGCTTTCTTT. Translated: CSAFGSRSSTEAFF.

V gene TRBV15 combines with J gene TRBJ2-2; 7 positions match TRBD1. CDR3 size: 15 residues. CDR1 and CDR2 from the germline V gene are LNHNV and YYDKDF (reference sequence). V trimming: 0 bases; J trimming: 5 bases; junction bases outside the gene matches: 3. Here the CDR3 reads CATSRDRGWTGELFF. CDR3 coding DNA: TGTGCCACCAGCAGAGACAGGGGGTGGACCGGGGAGCTGTTTTTT.

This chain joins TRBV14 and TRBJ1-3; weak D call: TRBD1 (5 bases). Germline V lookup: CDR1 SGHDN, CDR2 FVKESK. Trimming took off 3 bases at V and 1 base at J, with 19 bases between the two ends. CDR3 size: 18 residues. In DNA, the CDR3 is TGTGCCAGCAGCCATTGGTTTGGGACTCCCCAATCTGGAAACACCATATATTTT. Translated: CASSHWFGTPQSGNTIYF.

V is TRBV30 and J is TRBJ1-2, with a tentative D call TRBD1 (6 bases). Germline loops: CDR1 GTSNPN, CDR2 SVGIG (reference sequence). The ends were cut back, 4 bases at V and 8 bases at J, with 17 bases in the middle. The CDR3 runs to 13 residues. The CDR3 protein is CAWIGTKTRGYTF. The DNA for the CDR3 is TGTGCCTGGATTGGGACAAAGACTCGAGGCTACACCTTC.

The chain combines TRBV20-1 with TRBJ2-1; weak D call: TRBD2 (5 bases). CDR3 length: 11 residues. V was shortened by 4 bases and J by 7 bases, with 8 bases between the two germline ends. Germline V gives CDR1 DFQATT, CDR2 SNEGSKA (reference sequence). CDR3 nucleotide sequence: TGCAGTGCTACCACTAGTAATGAGCAGTTCTTC. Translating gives CSATTSNEQFF.

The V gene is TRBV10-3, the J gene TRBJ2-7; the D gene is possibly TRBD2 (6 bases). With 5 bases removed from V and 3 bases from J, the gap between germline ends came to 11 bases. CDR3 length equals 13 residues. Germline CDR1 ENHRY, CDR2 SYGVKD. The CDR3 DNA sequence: TGTGCCATCAGTCGGGGGAACGGCTACGAGCAGTACTTC. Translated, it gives CAISRGNGYEQYF.

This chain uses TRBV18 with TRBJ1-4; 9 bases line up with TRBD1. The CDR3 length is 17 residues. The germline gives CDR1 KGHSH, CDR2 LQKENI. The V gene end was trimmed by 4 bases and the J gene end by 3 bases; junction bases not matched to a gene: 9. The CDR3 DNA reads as TGTGCCAGCTCACGAGTATCGGGACAGGGATCTAATGAAAAACTGTTTTTT. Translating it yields CASSRVSGQGSNEKLFF.

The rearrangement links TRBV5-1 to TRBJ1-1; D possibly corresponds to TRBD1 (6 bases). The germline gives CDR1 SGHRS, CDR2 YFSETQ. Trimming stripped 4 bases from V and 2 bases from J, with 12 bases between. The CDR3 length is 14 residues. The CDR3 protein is CASSLRGYNTEAFF. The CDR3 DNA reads TGCGCCAGCAGCCTCAGGGGATATAACACTGAAGCTTTCTTT.

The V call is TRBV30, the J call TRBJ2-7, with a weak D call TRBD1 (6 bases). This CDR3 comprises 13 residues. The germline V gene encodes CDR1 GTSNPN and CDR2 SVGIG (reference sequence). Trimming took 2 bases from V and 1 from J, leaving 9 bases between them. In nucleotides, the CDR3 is TGTGCCTGGAGTTTAGGACAGTCCTACGAGCAGTACTTC. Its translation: CAWSLGQSYEQYF.

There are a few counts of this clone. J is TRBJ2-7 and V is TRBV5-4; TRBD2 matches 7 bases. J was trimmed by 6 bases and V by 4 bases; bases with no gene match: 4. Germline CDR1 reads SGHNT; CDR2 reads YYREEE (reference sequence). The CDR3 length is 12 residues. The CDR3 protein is CASSETGGEQYF. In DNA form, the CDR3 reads TGTGCCAGCAGCGAAACGGGGGGCGAGCAGTACTTC.

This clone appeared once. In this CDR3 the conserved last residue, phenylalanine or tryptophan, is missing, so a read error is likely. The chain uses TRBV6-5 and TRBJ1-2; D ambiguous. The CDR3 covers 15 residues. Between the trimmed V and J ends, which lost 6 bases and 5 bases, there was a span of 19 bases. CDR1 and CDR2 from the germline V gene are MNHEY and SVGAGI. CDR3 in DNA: TGTGCCAGCAGACCCTCGGGGAGCGGGAAGTATGGCTACACCCTC. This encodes CASRPSGSGKYGYTL.

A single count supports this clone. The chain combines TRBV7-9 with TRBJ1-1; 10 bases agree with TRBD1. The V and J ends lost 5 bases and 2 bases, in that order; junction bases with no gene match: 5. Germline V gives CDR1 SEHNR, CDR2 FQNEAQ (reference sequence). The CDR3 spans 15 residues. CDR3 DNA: TGTGCCAGCAGCACCAGACAGGGGGCTAACACTGAAGCTTTCTTT. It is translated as CASSTRQGANTEAFF. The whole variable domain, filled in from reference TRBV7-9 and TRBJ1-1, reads DTGVSQNPRHKITKRGQNVTFRCDPISEHNRLYWYRQTLGQGPEFLTYFQNEAQLEKSRLLSDRFSAERPKGSFSTLEIQRTEQGDSAMYLCASSTRQGANTEAFFGQGTRLTVV.

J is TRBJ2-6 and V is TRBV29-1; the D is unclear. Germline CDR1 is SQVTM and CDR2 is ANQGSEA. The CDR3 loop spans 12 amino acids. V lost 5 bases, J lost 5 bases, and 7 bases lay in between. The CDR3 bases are TGCAGCGTTAAAACAAGGGCCAACGTCCTGACTTTC. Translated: CSVKTRANVLTF.

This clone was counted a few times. CDR3 bases: TGTGCCAGCAGCTTACAGGGCGGGGAGCTGTTTTTT. Translating gives CASSLQGGELFF. The chain joins TRBV7-7 to TRBJ2-2, with D tentatively TRBD1 (5 bases). V lost 2 bases, J lost 7 bases, and 5 bases lay in between. CDR1 is SSHAT and CDR2 is FNYEAQ in the germline V gene (reference sequence). This CDR3 spans 12 amino acids.

The CDR3 loop is CASSPRAEANYGYTF. The DNA for the CDR3 is TGTGCCAGCTCACCACGGGCAGAAGCTAACTATGGCTACACCTTC. V usage is TRBV18 and J usage is TRBJ1-2, with no clear D. Germline CDR1 KGHSH, CDR2 LQKENI. This CDR3 region has 15 residues. Trimming left V 1 base short and J 0 bases short, with 9 bases between. Variable domain in full (rest from reference TRBV18 and TRBJ1-2): NAGVMQNPRHLVRRRGQEARLRCSPMKGHSHVYWYRQLPEEGLKFMVYLQKENIIDESGMPKERFSAEFPKEGPSILRIQQVVRGDSAAYFCASSPRAEANYGYTFGSGTRLTVV.